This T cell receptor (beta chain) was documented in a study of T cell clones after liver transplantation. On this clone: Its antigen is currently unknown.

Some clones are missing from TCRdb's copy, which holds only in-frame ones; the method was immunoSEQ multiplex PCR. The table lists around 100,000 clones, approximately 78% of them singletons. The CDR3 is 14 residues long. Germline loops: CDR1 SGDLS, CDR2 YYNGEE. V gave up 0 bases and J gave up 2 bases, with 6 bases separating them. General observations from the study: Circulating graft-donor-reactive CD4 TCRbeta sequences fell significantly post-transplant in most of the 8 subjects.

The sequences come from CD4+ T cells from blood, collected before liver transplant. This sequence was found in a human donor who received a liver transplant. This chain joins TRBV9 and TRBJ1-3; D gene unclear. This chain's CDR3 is CASSVGAAGNTIYF. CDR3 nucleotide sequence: TGTGCCAGCAGCGTAGGGGCGGCTGGAAACACCATATATTTT. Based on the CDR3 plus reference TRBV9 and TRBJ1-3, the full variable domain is DSGVTQTPKHLITATGQRVTLRCSPRSGDLSVYWYQQSLDQGLQFLIQYYNGEERAKGNILERFSAQQFPDLHSELNLSSLELGDSALYFCASSVGAAGNTIYFGEGSWLTVV.